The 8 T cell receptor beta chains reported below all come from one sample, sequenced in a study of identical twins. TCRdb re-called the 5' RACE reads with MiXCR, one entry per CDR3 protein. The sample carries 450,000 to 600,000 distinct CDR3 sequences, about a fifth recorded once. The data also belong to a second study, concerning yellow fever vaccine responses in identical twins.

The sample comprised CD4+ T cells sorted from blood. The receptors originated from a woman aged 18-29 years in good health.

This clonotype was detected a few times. Here the CDR3 reads CASSLLLGGGEAFF. CDR3 sequence (DNA): TGTGCCAGCAGCTTATTATTGGGGGGAGGAGAAGCTTTCTTT. The gene calls are TRBV7-8 and TRBJ1-1; maybe TRBD1 (5 bases). There are 14 residues in the CDR3. V dropped 2 bases and J dropped 8 bases, with 15 bases sitting between them. The germline CDR1 and CDR2 sequences are SGHVS and FQNEAQ. The full variable domain, completed using reference TRBV7-8 and TRBJ1-1, is GAGVSQSPRYKVAKRGQDVALRCDPISGHVSLFWYQQALGQGPEFLTYFQNEAQLDKSGLPSDRFFAERPEGSVSTLKIQRTQQEDSAVYLCASSLLLGGGEAFFGQGTRLTVV.

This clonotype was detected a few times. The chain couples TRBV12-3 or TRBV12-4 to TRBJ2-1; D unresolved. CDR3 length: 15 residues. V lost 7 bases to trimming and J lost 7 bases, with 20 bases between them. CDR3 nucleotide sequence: TGTGCCAGCACCCCCCGGGTCCCTCTGGGGAATGAGCAGTTCTTC. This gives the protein CASTPRVPLGNEQFF.

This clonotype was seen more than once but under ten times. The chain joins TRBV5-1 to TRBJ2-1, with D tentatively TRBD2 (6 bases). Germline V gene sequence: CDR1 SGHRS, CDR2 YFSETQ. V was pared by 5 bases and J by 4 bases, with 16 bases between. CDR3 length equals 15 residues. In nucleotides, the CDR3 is TGCGCCAGCAGACCCGATCGGGGGAATTACAATGAGCAGTTCTTC. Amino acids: CASRPDRGNYNEQFF.

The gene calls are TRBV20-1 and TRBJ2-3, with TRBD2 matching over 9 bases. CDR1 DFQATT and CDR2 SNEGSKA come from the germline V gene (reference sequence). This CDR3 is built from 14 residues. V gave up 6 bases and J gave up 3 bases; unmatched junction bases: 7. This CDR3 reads CSANLAGVTDTQYF. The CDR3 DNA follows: TGCAGTGCCAATTTAGCGGGGGTGACAGATACGCAGTATTTT.

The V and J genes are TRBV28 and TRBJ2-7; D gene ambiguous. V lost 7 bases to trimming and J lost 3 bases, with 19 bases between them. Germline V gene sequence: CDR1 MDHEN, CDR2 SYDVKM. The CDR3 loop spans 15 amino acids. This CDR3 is CASTGVGLNDYEQYF. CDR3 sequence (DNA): TGTGCCAGCACTGGAGTCGGCCTAAATGACTACGAGCAGTACTTC.

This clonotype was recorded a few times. The chain's CDR3 is CASSFVLVNTGELFF. DNA of the CDR3: TGTGCCAGCAGTTTCGTACTAGTGAACACCGGGGAGCTGTTTTTT. V usage is TRBV12-3 or TRBV12-4 and J usage is TRBJ2-2, with D tentatively TRBD2 (5 bases). V was clipped by 3 bases and J by 1 base, with 9 bases between them. CDR3 length: 15 amino acids.

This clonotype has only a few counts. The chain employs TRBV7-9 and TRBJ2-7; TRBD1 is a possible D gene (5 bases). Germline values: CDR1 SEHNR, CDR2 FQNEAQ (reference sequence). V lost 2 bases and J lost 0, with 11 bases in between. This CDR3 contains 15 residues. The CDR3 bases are TGTGCCAGCAGCTTAAAGACAGACAGCTCCTACGAGCAGTACTTC. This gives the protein CASSLKTDSSYEQYF. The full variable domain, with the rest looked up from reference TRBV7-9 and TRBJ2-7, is DTGVSQNPRHKITKRGQNVTFRCDPISEHNRLYWYRQTLGQGPEFLTYFQNEAQLEKSRLLSDRFSAERPKGSFSTLEIQRTEQGDSAMYLCASSLKTDSSYEQYFGPGTRLTVT.

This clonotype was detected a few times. CDR3 coding DNA: TGCGCCAGCAGCGATGGACAGGGGCGTAATTCACCCCTCCACTTT. Amino acids: CASSDGQGRNSPLHF. The rearrangement links TRBV5-1 to TRBJ1-6; the match to TRBD1 covers 9 bases. V lost 4 bases to trimming and J lost 6 bases; unmatched junction nucleotides: 5. CDR1 is SGHRS and CDR2 is YFSETQ in the germline V gene. This CDR3 has 15 amino acids.